The text below deals with one TCR beta chain. Its antigen is unknown. This specimen belongs to a study of blood T cells in healthy people across ages. General study points: Per million T cells, TCR beta diversity dropped about linearly as age rose. Versus aged donors, long-lived donors had higher diversity and more naive CD4+ cells.

The CDR3 is 17 amino acids. Germline V gene lookup returns CDR1 MGHDK and CDR2 SYGVNS. With 4 bases clipped from V and 0 bases from J, the junction kept 5 bases outside the gene matches. A J-beta primer mix and a sample-barcoded 5' primer were used in a second PCR of about 7 to 11 cycles. One entry per CDR3 protein results from TCRdb running MiXCR on the 5' RACE reads. The sample yields around 800,000 distinct CDR3 sequences, 60% to 80% seen once. The genes are TRBV25-1 and TRBJ2-6, with 8 bases fitting TRBD1. The sample consisted of blood. This receptor was obtained from a man aged 25-40 years in good health. CDR3 sequence: CASSGRTGISGANVLTF. DNA for the CDR3: TGTGCCAGCAGTGGACGGACAGGGATCTCTGGGGCCAACGTCCTGACTTTC.